This entry features one TCR beta chain sequence. These data are taken from a study of blood T cell repertoires in COVID-19. For the study at large: Samples came from the United States, Italy and Spain, spanning acute and convalescent COVID-19. T cells, B-cell-depleted T cells, or PBMCs provided the cDNA or gDNA that served as material.

Clones were sequenced by immunoSEQ multiplex PCR, and TCRdb holds only the in-frame ones, with some missing. The data show fewer than 200,000 clones, about nine tenths seen once. This CDR3 is built from 13 residues. Germline CDR1 GTSNPN, CDR2 SVGIG (reference sequence). V was clipped by 5 bases and J by 0 bases, with 8 bases between them. In Seattle, patients joined the study during active infection and were tracked longitudinally. Sample: peripheral blood. This TCR was recovered from a man aged 25 to 40 with COVID-19, enrolled during active disease. The chain couples TRBV30 to TRBJ1-3; unclear D gene. This CDR3 is CAWGGASGNTIYF. CDR3 nucleotides: TGTGCCTGGGGAGGAGCCTCTGGAAACACCATATATTTT.